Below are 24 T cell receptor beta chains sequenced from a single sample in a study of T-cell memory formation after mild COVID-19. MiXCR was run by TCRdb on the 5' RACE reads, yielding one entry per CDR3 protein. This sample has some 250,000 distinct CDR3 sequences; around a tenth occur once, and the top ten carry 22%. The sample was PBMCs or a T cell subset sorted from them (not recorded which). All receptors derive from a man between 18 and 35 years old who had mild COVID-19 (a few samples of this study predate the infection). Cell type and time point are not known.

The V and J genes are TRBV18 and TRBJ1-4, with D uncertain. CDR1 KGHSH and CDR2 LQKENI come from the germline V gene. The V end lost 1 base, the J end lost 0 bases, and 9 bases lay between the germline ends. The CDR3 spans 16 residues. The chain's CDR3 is CASSPRQIATNEKLFF. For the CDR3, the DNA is TGTGCCAGCTCACCACGGCAGATCGCAACTAATGAAAAACTGTTTTTT.

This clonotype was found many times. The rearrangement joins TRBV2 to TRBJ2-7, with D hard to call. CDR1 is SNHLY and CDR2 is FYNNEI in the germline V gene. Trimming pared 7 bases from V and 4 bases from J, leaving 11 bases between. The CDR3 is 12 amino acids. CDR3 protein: CASTWARYEQYF. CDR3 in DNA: TGTGCCAGCACCTGGGCCCGATACGAGCAGTACTTC.

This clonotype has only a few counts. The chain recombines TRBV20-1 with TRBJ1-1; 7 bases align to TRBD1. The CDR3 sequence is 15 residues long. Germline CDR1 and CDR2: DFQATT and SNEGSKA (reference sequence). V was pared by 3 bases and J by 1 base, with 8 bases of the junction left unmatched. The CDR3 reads CSASLTGTANTEAFF. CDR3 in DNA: TGCAGTGCTAGCCTAACAGGGACAGCGAACACTGAAGCTTTCTTT.

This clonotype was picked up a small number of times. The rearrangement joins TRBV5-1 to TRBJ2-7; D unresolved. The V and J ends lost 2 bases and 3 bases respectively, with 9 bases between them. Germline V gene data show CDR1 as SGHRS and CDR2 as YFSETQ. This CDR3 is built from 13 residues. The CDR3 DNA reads TGCGCCAGCAGCTTTTCTCCAGGCTACGAGCAGTACTTC. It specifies CASSFSPGYEQYF.

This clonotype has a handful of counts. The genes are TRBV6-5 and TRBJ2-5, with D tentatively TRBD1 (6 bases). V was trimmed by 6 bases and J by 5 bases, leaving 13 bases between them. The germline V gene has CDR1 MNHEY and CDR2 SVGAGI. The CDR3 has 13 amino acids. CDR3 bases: TGTGCCAGCAGCCCGGTGCAGGGGGAGACCCAGTACTTC. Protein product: CASSPVQGETQYF.

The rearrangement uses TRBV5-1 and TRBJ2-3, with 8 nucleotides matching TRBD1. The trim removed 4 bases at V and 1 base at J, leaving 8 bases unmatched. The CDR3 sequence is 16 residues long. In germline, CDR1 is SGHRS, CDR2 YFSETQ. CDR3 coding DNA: TGCGCCAGCAGCCCCGGACAGGGTGGGGGCACAGATACGCAGTATTTT. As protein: CASSPGQGGGTDTQYF.

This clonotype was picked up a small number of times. The CDR3 nucleotides read TGCGCCAGCAGCGGCCTACAGGGGGCTGGAGGAGAGACCCAGTACTTC. Translated: CASSGLQGAGGETQYF. J is TRBJ2-5 and V is TRBV5-1; 9 nucleotides match TRBD1. The V gene's germline CDR1 is SGHRS and CDR2 YFSETQ. V was pared by 4 bases and J by 4 bases, with 11 bases of the junction left unmatched. The CDR3 spans 16 residues.

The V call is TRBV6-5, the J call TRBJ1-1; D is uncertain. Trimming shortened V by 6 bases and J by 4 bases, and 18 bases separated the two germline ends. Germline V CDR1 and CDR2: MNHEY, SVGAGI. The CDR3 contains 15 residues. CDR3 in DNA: TGTGCCAGCAGACCGCACAGCGACCCGCTCACTGAAGCTTTCTTT. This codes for CASRPHSDPLTEAFF.

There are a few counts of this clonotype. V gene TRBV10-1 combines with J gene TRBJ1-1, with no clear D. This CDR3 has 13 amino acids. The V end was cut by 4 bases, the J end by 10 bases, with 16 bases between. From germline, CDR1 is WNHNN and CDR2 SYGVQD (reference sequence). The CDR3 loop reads CASSATFGVRAFF. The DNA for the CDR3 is TGCGCCAGCAGTGCGACATTCGGGGTGCGAGCTTTCTTT.

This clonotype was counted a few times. CDR3 sequence (DNA): TGTGCCAGCAGTGGACAGGGAACGATTAATCAGCCCCAGCATTTT. This sequence encodes CASSGQGTINQPQHF. The V gene is TRBV6-2 or TRBV6-3, the J gene TRBJ1-5, with 8 nucleotides matching TRBD1. This CDR3 spans 15 amino acids. V lost 5 bases, J lost 4 bases, and 7 bases stayed unmatched. CDR1 is MNHEY and CDR2 is SVGEGT in the germline V gene.

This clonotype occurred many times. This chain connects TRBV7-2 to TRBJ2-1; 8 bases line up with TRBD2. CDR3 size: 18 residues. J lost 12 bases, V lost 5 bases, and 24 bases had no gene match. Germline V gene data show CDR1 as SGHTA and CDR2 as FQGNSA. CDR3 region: CASSPLSSGATRWVLQFF. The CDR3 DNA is TGTGCCAGCAGCCCCCTAAGTAGCGGGGCCACCCGTTGGGTACTGCAGTTCTTC.

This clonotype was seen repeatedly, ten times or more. CDR3 bases: TGCGCCAGCAGCGAAAAGCGGGGAGTCAGATCCTCTCAAGAGACCCAGTACTTC. Its protein is CASSEKRGVRSSQETQYF. J is TRBJ2-5 and V is TRBV4-3; TRBD2 aligns across 7 bases. In germline, CDR1 is LGHNA, CDR2 YSLEER. With V trimmed by 5 bases and J by 2 bases, 17 bases remained unmatched. This CDR3 comprises 18 residues.

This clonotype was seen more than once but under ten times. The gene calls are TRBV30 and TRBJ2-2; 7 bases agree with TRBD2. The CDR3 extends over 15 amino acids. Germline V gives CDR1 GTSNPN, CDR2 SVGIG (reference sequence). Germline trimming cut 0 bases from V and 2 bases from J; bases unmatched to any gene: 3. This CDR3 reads CAWSVLGLNTGELFF. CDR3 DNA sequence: TGTGCCTGGAGTGTACTGGGACTAAACACCGGGGAGCTGTTTTTT.

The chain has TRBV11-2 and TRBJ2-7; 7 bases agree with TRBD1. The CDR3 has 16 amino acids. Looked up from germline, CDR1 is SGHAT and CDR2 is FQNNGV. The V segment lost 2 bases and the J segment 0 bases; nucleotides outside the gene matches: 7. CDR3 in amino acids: CASSLRYRDSSYEQYF. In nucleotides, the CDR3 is TGTGCCAGCAGCTTAAGGTACCGGGACAGCTCCTACGAGCAGTACTTC. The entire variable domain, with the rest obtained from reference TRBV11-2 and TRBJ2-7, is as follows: EAGVAQSPRYKIIEKRQSVAFWCNPISGHATLYWYQQILGQGPKLLIQFQNNGVVDDSQLPKDRFSAERLKGVDSTLKIQPAKLEDSAVYLCASSLRYRDSSYEQYFGPGTRLTVT.

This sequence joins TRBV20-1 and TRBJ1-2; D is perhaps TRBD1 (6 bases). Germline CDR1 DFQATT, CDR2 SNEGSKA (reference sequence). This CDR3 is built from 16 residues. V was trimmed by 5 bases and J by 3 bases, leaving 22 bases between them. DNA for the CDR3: TGCAGTGCTCTCCCCCGAACAGGGATGTATGACTATGGCTACACCTTC. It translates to CSALPRTGMYDYGYTF.

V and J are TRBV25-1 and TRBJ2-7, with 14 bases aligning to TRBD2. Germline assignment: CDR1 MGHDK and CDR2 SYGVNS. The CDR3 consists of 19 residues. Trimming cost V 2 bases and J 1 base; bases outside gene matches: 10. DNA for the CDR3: TGTGCCAGCAGTGAAGGGGGACTAGCGGGGGCCCGCCTATCCTACGAGCAGTACTTC. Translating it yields CASSEGGLAGARLSYEQYF.

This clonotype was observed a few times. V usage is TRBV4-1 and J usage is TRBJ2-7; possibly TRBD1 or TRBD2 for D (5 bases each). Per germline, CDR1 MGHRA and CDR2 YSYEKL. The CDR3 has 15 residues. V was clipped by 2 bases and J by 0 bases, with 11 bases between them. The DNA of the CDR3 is TGCGCCAGCAGCCAATCGGGACGGCTCTCCTACGAGCAGTACTTC. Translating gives CASSQSGRLSYEQYF.

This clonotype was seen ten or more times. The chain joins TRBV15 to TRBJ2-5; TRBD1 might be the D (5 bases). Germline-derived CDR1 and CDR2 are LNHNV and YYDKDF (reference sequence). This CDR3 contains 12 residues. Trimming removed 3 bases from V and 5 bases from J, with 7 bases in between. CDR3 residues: CATSSSGETQYF. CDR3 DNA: TGTGCCACCAGCAGCTCAGGGGAGACCCAGTACTTC. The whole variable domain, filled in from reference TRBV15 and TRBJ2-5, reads DAMVIQNPRYQVTQFGKPVTLSCSQTLNHNVMYWYQQKSSQAPKLLFHYYDKDFNNEADTPDNFQSRRPNTSFCFLDIRSPGLGDTAMYLCATSSSGETQYFGPGTRLLVL.

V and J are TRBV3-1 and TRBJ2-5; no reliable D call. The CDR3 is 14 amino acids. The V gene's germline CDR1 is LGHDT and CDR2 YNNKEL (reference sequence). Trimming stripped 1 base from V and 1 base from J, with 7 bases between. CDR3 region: CASSQANGQETQYF. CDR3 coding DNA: TGTGCCAGCAGCCAAGCTAACGGCCAAGAGACCCAGTACTTC.

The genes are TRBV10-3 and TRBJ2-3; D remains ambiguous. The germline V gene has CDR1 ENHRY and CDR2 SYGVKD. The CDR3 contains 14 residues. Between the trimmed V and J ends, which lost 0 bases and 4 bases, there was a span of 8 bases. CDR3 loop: CAISESGMADTQYF. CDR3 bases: TGTGCCATCAGTGAGTCGGGAATGGCAGATACGCAGTATTTT.

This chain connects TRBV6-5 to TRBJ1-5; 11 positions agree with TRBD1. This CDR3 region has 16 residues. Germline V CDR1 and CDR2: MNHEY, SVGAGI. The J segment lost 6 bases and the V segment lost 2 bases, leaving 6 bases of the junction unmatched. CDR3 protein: CASSYGGTGGLQPQHF. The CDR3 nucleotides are TGTGCCAGCAGTTACGGGGGGACAGGGGGTCTTCAGCCCCAGCATTTT.

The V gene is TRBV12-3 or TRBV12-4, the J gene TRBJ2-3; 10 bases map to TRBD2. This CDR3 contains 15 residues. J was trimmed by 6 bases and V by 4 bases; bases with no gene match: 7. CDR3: CASSSQRGGKDTQYF. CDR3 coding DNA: TGTGCCAGCAGTTCACAGCGGGGGGGCAAGGATACGCAGTATTTT.

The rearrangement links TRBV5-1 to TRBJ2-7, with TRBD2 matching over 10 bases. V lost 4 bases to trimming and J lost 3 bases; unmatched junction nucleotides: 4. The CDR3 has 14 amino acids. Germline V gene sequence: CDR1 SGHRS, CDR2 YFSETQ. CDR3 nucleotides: TGCGCCAGCAGCCTAGGGACTAGCGACTACGAGCAGTACGTC. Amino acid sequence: CASSLGTSDYEQYV.

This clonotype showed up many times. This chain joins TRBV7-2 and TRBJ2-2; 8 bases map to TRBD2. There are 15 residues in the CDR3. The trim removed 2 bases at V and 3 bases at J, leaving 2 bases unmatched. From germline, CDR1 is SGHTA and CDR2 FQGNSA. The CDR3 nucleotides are TGTGCCAGCAGCTTAACTAGCGGCTACACCGGGGAGCTGTTTTTT. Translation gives CASSLTSGYTGELFF.